Following are 27 T cell receptor beta chains from one sample sequenced in a study of blood T cell repertoires in COVID-19. Clones were sequenced by immunoSEQ multiplex PCR, and TCRdb holds only the in-frame ones, with some missing. The table records fewer than 350,000 clones, over 75% of them present only once. What was sequenced was peripheral blood. The source of these receptors is a young woman with COVID-19, enrolled during active disease.

The chain employs TRBV5-1 and TRBJ2-1; 9 nucleotides align to TRBD2. V lost 3 bases and J lost 6; bases outside the gene matches: 13. Germline CDR1 and CDR2: SGHRS and YFSETQ. CDR3 length: 17 amino acids. CDR3 coding DNA: TGCGCCAGCAGCTATGTCCCCGTGATAGCGGGAGCCAATGAGCAGTTCTTC. It translates to CASSYVPVIAGANEQFF. The full variable domain, completed using reference TRBV5-1 and TRBJ2-1, is KAGVTQTPRYLIKTRGQQVTLSCSPISGHRSVSWYQQTPGQGLQFLFEYFSETQRNKGNFPGRFSGRQFSNSRSEMNVSTLELGDSALYLCASSYVPVIAGANEQFFGPGTRLTVL.

This clone was seen more than once but under ten times. The chain is built from TRBV2 and TRBJ1-2; 8 nucleotides match TRBD1. CDR1 and CDR2 from the germline V gene are SNHLY and FYNNEI. V dropped 3 bases and J dropped 9; count of bases not matched to a gene: 9. The CDR3 covers 14 residues. In DNA form, the CDR3 reads TGTGCCAGCAGTGACGCAGGGGGCCAATCTAGCTACACCTTC. Amino acid sequence: CASSDAGGQSSYTF.

V usage is TRBV4-1 and J usage is TRBJ2-1; 11 bases map to TRBD2. In germline, CDR1 is MGHRA, CDR2 YSYEKL. V shed 4 bases, J shed 3 bases, and the junction held 2 bases outside the gene matches. There are 15 residues in the CDR3. The CDR3 nucleotides read TGCGCCAGCAGCCGTAGCGGGAGGGACTACAATGAGCAGTTCTTC. Translating gives CASSRSGRDYNEQFF.

V gene TRBV3-1 (or the pseudogene TRBV3-2) combines with J gene TRBJ2-1, with D uncertain. The CDR3 is 13 residues long. The ends were cut back, 3 bases at V and 8 bases at J, with 11 bases in the middle. Germline V gene sequence: CDR1 LGHDT, CDR2 YNNKEL (reference sequence). CDR3 sequence (DNA): TGTGCCAGCAGCCACCCCACAATCTATGAGCAGTTCTTC. It specifies CASSHPTIYEQFF.

This chain links TRBV27 with TRBJ2-7; TRBD2 matches 11 bases. This CDR3 contains 14 residues. Germline V gene sequence: CDR1 MNHEY, CDR2 SMNVEV (reference sequence). Trimming removed 5 bases from V and 5 bases from J; junction bases left unmatched: 5. As DNA, the CDR3 is TGTGCCAGCAGTCCGCAGACTAGCGGGAACGAGCAGTACTTC. As protein: CASSPQTSGNEQYF.

The rearrangement uses TRBV10-3 and TRBJ2-3; 9 bases map to TRBD2. In germline, CDR1 is ENHRY, CDR2 SYGVKD. V dropped 8 bases and J dropped 0; count of bases not matched to a gene: 12. The CDR3 totals 17 residues. CDR3 bases: TGTGCCATCCAACCCTCAAGACTAGCGGAGAGCACAGATACGCAGTATTTT. Its protein product is CAIQPSRLAESTDTQYF.

V is TRBV4-3 and J is TRBJ2-1; 8 nucleotides match TRBD2. The CDR3 loop spans 18 amino acids. V shed 0 bases, J shed 7 bases, and the junction held 14 bases outside the gene matches. Looked up from germline, CDR1 is LGHNA and CDR2 is YSLEER. The CDR3, as DNA: TGCGCCAGCAGCCAAGAGCCCCAGGGTAGCGGGAATGTGAATGAGCAGTTCTTC. This sequence encodes CASSQEPQGSGNVNEQFF.

The gene calls are TRBV9 and TRBJ2-1; TRBD2 agrees at 14 bases. The CDR3 covers 17 residues. CDR1 is SGDLS and CDR2 is YYNGEE in the germline V gene. The J segment lost 4 bases and the V segment lost 5 bases, leaving 8 bases of the junction unmatched. This CDR3 reads CASSPRGLAGAYNEQFF. In nucleotides, the CDR3 is TGTGCCAGCAGTCCCAGGGGACTAGCGGGAGCTTACAATGAGCAGTTCTTC.

The V call is TRBV9, the J call TRBJ2-3; 7 positions agree with TRBD1. This CDR3 has 15 residues. From germline, CDR1 is SGDLS and CDR2 YYNGEE. V lost 4 bases to trimming and J lost 0 bases; unmatched junction nucleotides: 5. CDR3 DNA: TGTGCCAGCAGCCCTCACAGGGGAAGCACAGATACGCAGTATTTT. Its translation is CASSPHRGSTDTQYF. Complete variable domain (other parts from reference TRBV9 and TRBJ2-3): DSGVTQTPKHLITATGQRVTLRCSPRSGDLSVYWYQQSLDQGLQFLIQYYNGEERAKGNILERFSAQQFPDLHSELNLSSLELGDSALYFCASSPHRGSTDTQYFGPGTRLTVL.

The chain combines TRBV29-1 with TRBJ1-2; 9 nucleotides align to TRBD1. The trim removed 0 bases at V and 2 bases at J, leaving 4 bases unmatched. The CDR3 totals 15 residues. The germline V gene has CDR1 SQVTM and CDR2 ANQGSEA. CDR3 in DNA: TGCAGCGTTGAAGACCGGGACAGGGAGAACTATGGCTACACCTTC. Residues: CSVEDRDRENYGYTF.

The chain joins TRBV5-1 to TRBJ2-1, with TRBD2 matching over 9 bases. The CDR3 runs 15 residues. The germline gives CDR1 SGHRS, CDR2 YFSETQ. Trimming cost V 4 bases and J 7 bases; bases outside gene matches: 9. The CDR3 DNA reads TGCGCCAGCAGCGTCGTTAGCGGGAGTAGTAATGAGCAGTTCTTC. Translated, it gives CASSVVSGSSNEQFF.

The V call is TRBV6-6, the J call TRBJ1-3, with 9 bases aligning to TRBD1. V lost 6 bases to trimming and J lost 4 bases; unmatched junction nucleotides: 4. The CDR3 loop spans 14 amino acids. The germline CDR1 and CDR2 sequences are MNHNY and SVGAGI (reference sequence). The CDR3 DNA sequence: TGTGCCAGCAGACGGGACAGGGTGGGAAACACCATATATTTT. Translation gives CASRRDRVGNTIYF.

The chain carries TRBV18 and TRBJ1-2; 7 bases line up with TRBD1. V shed 0 bases and J 6 bases; nucleotides not matched to a gene: 13. The V gene's germline CDR1 is KGHSH and CDR2 LQKENI. This CDR3 comprises 17 residues. CDR3 DNA sequence: TGTGCCAGCTCACCACCGACAGGGCCACTACAGGGGCATGGCTACACCTTC. Amino acid sequence: CASSPPTGPLQGHGYTF.

In this sample, this clone turned up once. The chain has TRBV2 and TRBJ1-5; tentatively, D is TRBD1 (6 bases). V lost 6 bases and J lost 1, with 10 bases in between. The CDR3 spans 14 residues. The germline CDR1 and CDR2 sequences are SNHLY and FYNNEI. CDR3 in amino acids: CASSLQGSNQPQHF. The CDR3 nucleotides read TGTGCCAGCAGCCTACAGGGAAGCAATCAGCCCCAGCATTTT.

This sequence joins TRBV5-1 and TRBJ2-1; perhaps TRBD2 as D (6 bases). Germline CDR1 and CDR2: SGHRS and YFSETQ. This CDR3 region has 19 residues. Trimming removed 0 bases from V and 3 bases from J, with 22 bases in between. In DNA, the CDR3 is TGCGCCAGCAGCTTGGACGCGGGGAGTAGCGGAAAACTCTACAATGAGCAGTTCTTC. It codes for CASSLDAGSSGKLYNEQFF.

V and J are TRBV7-9 and TRBJ2-7, with 11 positions matching TRBD2. With V trimmed by 6 bases and J by 4 bases, 2 bases remained unmatched. This CDR3 comprises 13 residues. Germline-derived CDR1 and CDR2 are SEHNR and FQNEAQ (reference sequence). The CDR3 sequence is CASSGTSGYEQYF. CDR3 sequence (DNA): TGTGCCAGCAGTGGGACTAGCGGTTACGAGCAGTACTTC.

The chain recombines TRBV19 with TRBJ1-2; no definite D call. The V and J ends lost 9 bases and 8 bases respectively, with 16 bases between them. The CDR3 loop spans 12 amino acids. Germline V gene sequence: CDR1 LNHDA, CDR2 SQIVND (reference sequence). The CDR3 sequence: CASASGSEGYTF. CDR3 in DNA: TGTGCCAGCGCCTCGGGATCCGAGGGCTACACCTTC.

The chain couples TRBV30 to TRBJ1-4; D unresolved. CDR1 and CDR2 from the germline V gene are GTSNPN and SVGIG (reference sequence). V was pared by 0 bases and J by 7 bases, with 18 bases between. This CDR3 has 16 amino acids. The CDR3, as DNA: TGTGCCTGGAGTGTAGCCCTTGGGGAGAGGACTGAAAAACTGTTTTTT. It translates to CAWSVALGERTEKLFF. The whole variable domain, filled in from reference TRBV30 and TRBJ1-4, reads SQTIHQWPATLVQPVGSPLSLECTVEGTSNPNLYWYRQAAGRGLQLLFYSVGIGQISSEVPQNLSASRPQDRQFILSSKKLLLSDSGFYLCAWSVALGERTEKLFFGSGTQLSVL.

This rearrangement joins TRBV6-1 to TRBJ1-5; no clear D. Trimming left V 1 base short and J 2 bases short, with 12 bases between. Germline-derived CDR1 and CDR2 are MNHNS and SASEGT. This CDR3 has 16 amino acids. In nucleotides, the CDR3 is TGTGCCAGCAGTGAAGTAGGCACTGCGGGCAATCAGCCCCAGCATTTT. This translates into CASSEVGTAGNQPQHF.

The sample holds one count of this clone. This chain uses TRBV11-2 with TRBJ2-7, with D possibly TRBD1 on 5 matching bases. This CDR3 region has 15 residues. Looked up from germline, CDR1 is SGHAT and CDR2 is FQNNGV. The germline V and J ends were trimmed by 2 bases and 2 bases, with 13 bases remaining between them. The DNA for the CDR3 is TGTGCCAGCAGCTTATTGAGGCAGGGCCCCTACGAGCAGTACTTC. Its protein is CASSLLRQGPYEQYF.

The chain uses TRBV3-1 (or the pseudogene TRBV3-2) and TRBJ1-4; no definite D call. Trimming took 4 bases from V and 4 from J, leaving 13 bases between them. The germline V gene has CDR1 LGHDT and CDR2 YNNKEL (reference sequence). The CDR3 has 15 amino acids. The CDR3 sequence is CASSRGKVLNEKLFF. CDR3 nucleotide sequence: TGTGCCAGCAGCCGCGGGAAGGTCCTTAATGAAAAACTGTTTTTT.

This chain joins TRBV29-1 and TRBJ1-1; D is unclear. Trimming pared 6 bases from V and 5 bases from J, leaving 13 bases between. From germline, CDR1 is SQVTM and CDR2 ANQGSEA. The CDR3 sequence is 12 residues long. The CDR3 DNA is TGCAGCGTCGGGTACCTATCAACTGAAGCTTTCTTT. Translated, it gives CSVGYLSTEAFF.

The CDR3 is CASSQDWSAGNTIYF. The CDR3 coding sequence is TGTGCCAGCAGCCAAGATTGGAGTGCAGGAAACACCATATATTTT. The chain uses TRBV3-1 (or the pseudogene TRBV3-2) and TRBJ1-3; D gene unclear. Deletions cut 0 bases from V and 4 bases from J, with 10 bases between. The germline CDR1 and CDR2 sequences are LGHDT and YNNKEL (reference sequence). This CDR3 is 15 amino acids long.

CDR3: CAISVTGGVNTGELFF. CDR3 in DNA: TGTGCCATCAGTGTGACAGGGGGGGTCAACACCGGGGAGCTGTTTTTT. The chain recombines TRBV10-3 with TRBJ2-2, with 9 positions matching TRBD1. Trimming at V came to 4 bases and at J to 2 bases, leaving 5 bases not matched to a gene. The CDR3 spans 16 residues. Germline lookup yields CDR1 ENHRY and CDR2 SYGVKD.

This clone turned up a few times. The gene calls are TRBV6-2 or TRBV6-3 and TRBJ2-7; possible D gene TRBD2, 6 bases. Trimming shortened V by 5 bases and J by 7 bases, and 15 bases separated the two germline ends. This CDR3 has 13 residues. The germline gives CDR1 MNHEY, CDR2 SVGEGT. The CDR3 bases are TGTGCCAGCAGTCCGGGACTCCCTACGGAGCAGTACTTC. Its protein is CASSPGLPTEQYF.

The V call is TRBV7-2, the J call TRBJ1-3; no clear D. CDR1 and CDR2 (germline): SGHTA, FQGNSA. CDR3 size: 15 residues. V was trimmed by 1 base and J by 3 bases, leaving 10 bases between them. CDR3 loop: CASSLEFTVGNTIYF. The CDR3 nucleotides are TGTGCCAGCAGCTTAGAGTTTACAGTTGGAAACACCATATATTTT.

The genes are TRBV9 and TRBJ2-2; D is uncertain. The CDR3 length is 14 residues. The germline gives CDR1 SGDLS, CDR2 YYNGEE. Trimming removed 4 bases at V and 4 bases at J, with 11 bases between. The CDR3 loop is CASSPLRSTGELFF. CDR3 nucleotide sequence: TGTGCCAGCAGCCCTCTACGGAGCACCGGGGAGCTGTTTTTT.